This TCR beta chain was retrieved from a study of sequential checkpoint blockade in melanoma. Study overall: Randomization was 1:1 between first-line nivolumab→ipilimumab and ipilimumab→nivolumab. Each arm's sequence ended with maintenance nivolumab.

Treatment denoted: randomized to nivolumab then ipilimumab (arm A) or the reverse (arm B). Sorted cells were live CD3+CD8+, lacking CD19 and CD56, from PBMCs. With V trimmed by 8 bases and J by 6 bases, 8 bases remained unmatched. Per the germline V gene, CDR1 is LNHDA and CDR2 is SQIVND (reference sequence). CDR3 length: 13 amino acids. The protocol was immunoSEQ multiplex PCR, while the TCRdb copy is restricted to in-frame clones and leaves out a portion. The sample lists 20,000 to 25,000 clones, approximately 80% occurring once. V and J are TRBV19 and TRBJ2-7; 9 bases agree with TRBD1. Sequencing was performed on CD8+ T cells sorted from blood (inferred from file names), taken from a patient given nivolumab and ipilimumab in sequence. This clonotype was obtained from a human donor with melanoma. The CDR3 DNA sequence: TGTGCCAGTCGGCCAGGACAGGGGCCCGAGCAGTACTTC. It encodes CASRPGQGPEQYF.